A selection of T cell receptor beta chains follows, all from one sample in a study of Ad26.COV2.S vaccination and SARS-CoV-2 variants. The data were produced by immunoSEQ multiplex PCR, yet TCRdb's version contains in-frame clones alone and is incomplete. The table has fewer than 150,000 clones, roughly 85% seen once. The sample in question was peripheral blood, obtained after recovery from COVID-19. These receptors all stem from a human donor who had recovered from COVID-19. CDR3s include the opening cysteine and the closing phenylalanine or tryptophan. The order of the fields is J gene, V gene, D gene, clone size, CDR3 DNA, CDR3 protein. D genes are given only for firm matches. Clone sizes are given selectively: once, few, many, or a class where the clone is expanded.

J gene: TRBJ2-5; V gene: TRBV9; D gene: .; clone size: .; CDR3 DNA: TGTGCCAGCAGCGTAGGGGCCTCTGACTGGGCGGAGACCCAGTACTTC; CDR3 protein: CASSVGASDWAETQYF
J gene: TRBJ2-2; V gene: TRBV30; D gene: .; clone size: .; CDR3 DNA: TGTGCCTGGAGTCCCGGCGGGGAGCTGTTTTTT; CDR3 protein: CAWSPGGELFF
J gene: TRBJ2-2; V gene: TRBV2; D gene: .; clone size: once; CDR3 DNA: TGTGCCAGCAGTGAAGGAACAGGGTCTTATGGGGAGCTGTTTTTT; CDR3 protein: CASSEGTGSYGELFF
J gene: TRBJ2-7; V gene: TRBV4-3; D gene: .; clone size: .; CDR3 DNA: TGCGCCAGCAGCCAAGAAACGGGCGGACGGGGCTCCTACGAGCAGTACTTC; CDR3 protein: CASSQETGGRGSYEQYF
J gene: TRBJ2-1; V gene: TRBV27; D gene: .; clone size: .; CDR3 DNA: TGTGCCAGCAGTTCCTTTAGCTCCTACAATGAGCAGTTCTTC; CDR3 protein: CASSSFSSYNEQFF
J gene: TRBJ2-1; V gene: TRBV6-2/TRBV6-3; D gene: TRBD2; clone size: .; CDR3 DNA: TGTGCCAGCAGTTACTCGATGGGCGGGGGGCCTTACAATGAGCAGTTCTTC; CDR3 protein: CASSYSMGGGPYNEQFF
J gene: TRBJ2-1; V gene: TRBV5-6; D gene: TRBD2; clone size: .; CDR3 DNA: TGTGCCAGCAGCGCCCGACTAGCGGGATCCTACAATGAGCAGTTCTTC; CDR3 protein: CASSARLAGSYNEQFF
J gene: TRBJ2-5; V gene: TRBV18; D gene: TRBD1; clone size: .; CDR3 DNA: TGTGCCAGCTCACCCCGGACAGGGAAAGAGACCCAGTACTTC; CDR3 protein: CASSPRTGKETQYF
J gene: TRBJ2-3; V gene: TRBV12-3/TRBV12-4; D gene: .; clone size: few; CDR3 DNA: TGTGCCAGCAGTTTTTCAGATACGCAGTATTTT; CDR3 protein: CASSFSDTQYF
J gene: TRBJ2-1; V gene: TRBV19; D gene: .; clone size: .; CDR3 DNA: TGTGCCAGTAGTCCGACTAAAAACTCCTACAATGAGCAGTTCTTC; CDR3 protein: CASSPTKNSYNEQFF
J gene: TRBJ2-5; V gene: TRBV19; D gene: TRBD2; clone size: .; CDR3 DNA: TGTGCCAGTAGTATGACTAGCGGGGAAGAGACCCAGTACTTC; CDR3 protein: CASSMTSGEETQYF
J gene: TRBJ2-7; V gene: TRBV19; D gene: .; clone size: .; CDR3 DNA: TGTGCCAGTAGTATTTCCCCCCCAGGACGTAGTAGGGCCGCGGTGACGTACTTC; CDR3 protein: CASSISPPGRSRAAVTYF
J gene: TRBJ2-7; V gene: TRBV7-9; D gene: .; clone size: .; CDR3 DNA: TGTGCCAGCAGCCCCGACAGGAACGAGCAGTACTTC; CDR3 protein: CASSPDRNEQYF
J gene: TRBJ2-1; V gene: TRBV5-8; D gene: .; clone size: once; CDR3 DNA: TGTGCCAGCAGCTTGGAATTGAGCGGTTACAATGAGCAGTTCTTC; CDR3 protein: CASSLELSGYNEQFF
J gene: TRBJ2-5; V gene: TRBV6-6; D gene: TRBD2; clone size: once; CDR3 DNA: TGTGCCAGCAGAGGCTTCTTAGCGGGGGACCAAGAGACCCAGTACTTC; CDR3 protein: CASRGFLAGDQETQYF
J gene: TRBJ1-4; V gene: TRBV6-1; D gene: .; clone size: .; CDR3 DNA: TGTGCCAGCAGTGAAAATCTACAGGGAGAGGGTAATGAAAAACTGTTTTTT; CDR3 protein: CASSENLQGEGNEKLFF
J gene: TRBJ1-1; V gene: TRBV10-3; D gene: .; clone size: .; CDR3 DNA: TGTGCCATCAGCCCGACAGAGTTAATGAACACTGAAGCTTTCTTT; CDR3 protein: CAISPTELMNTEAFF
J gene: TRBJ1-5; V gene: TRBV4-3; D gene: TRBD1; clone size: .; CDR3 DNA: TGCGCCAGCAGCCAAGAAGCAGGGGGCTATCAGCCCCAGCATTTT; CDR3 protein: CASSQEAGGYQPQHF
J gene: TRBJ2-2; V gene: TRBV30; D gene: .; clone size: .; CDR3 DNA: TGTGCCTGGAGTACAGGGCCCGGGGAGCTGTTTTTT; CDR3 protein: CAWSTGPGELFF
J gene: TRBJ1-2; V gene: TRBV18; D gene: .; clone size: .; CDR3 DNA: TGTGCCAGCTCTCCCAAGGGCAGCGACTATGGCTACACCTTC; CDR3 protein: CASSPKGSDYGYTF
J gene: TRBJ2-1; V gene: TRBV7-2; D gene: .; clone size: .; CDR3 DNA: TGTGCCAGCAGCTTAGTGAAGGAGGATGAGCAGTTCTTC; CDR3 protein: CASSLVKEDEQFF
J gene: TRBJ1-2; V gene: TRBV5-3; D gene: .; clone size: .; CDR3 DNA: TGTGCCAGAAGGTCCCTTAGCGGCTACACCTTC; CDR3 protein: CARRSLSGYTF
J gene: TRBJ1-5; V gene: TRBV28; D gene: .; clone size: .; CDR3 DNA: TGTGCCAGCGGTAACAGGGCCAATCAGCCCCAGCATTTT; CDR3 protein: CASGNRANQPQHF
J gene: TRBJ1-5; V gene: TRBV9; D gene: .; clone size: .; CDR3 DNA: TGTGCCAGCAGCGTAGGAGATTATAGCAATCAGCCCCAGCATTTT; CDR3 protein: CASSVGDYSNQPQHF
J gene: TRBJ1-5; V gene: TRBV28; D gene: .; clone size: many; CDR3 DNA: TGTGCCAGCAGTTTAAGGGGAAAGGGGCCCCAGCATTTT; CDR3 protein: CASSLRGKGPQHF
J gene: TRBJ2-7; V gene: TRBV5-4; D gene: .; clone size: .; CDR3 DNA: TGTGCCAGCAGCTTGGTAGGCGGCGGTCGGTACGAGCAGTACTTC; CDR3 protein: CASSLVGGGRYEQYF
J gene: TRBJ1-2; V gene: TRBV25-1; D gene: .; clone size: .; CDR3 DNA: TGTGCCAGCAGTGAACCAGCCTCCTATGGCTACACCTTC; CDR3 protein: CASSEPASYGYTF
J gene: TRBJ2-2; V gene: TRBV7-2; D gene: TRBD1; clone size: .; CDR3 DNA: TGTGCCAGCAGCTCGGGGACAGGGCGAGACGGGGAGCTGTTTTTT; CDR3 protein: CASSSGTGRDGELFF
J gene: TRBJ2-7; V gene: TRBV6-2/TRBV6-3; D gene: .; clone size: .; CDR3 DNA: TGTGCCAGCAGCCGCCTCTTAAACCACGAGCAGTACTTC; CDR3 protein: CASSRLLNHEQYF